This T cell receptor beta chain was sequenced during a study of T cells in Graves' hyperthyroidism and ophthalmopathy (dated by TCRdb to between 2018 and 2020). About the investigation overall: Peripheral blood was sampled at the time of initial diagnosis, prior to any treatment. TCR V-J signatures able to tell the groups apart were searched for in a discovery cohort of 100 patients, of whom more than 40 had Graves' ophthalmopathy and around 56 had stable Graves' hyperthyroidism. Prospective prediction of ophthalmopathy was tested in an independent validation cohort consisting of 18 hyperthyroidism patients and 17 patients who later progressed to ophthalmopathy. The roughly 100 discovery patients were divided at random into training and test sets in a 7:3 ratio. The study also compared thyroid tissue and blood T-cell repertoires from over 5 Graves' hyperthyroidism patients. Once sampling was done, hyperthyroidism patients were given methimazole at a starting dose of 30 mg daily, whereas ophthalmopathy patients were given high-dose intravenous methylprednisolone. According to the paper, TCR Vbeta CDR3 sequencing was carried out on 120 to 150 peripheral blood samples, which came from under 50 ophthalmopathy, fewer than 80 hyperthyroidism and roughly 17 progressor patients.

The TCR beta CDR3 regions were amplified from RNA transcripts. The first round of RT-PCR for the TCR CDR3 was performed with the HTBI primer set and the Qiagen OneStep RT-PCR kit. A second multiplex PCR round built the libraries, followed by size selection and purification. Libraries were sequenced paired-end with 100 bp reads on an Illumina HiSeq2000. Under the source paper's analysis protocol: SOAPnuke was used to process the raw data, with reads discarded if the reads contained adapters or uncalled bases, had a mean Phred below 15, or lacked an exact constant-primer or identifier match. High-quality paired reads were merged with COPE v1.2.5, and unique nucleotide sequences were defined as clonotypes. MiTCR v1.1 was used to align the clonotypes against IMGT TRBV, TRBD and TRBJ reference segments. The analysis included only V-J combinations with a frequency above 0.0001, which together covered roughly 99% of the repertoires. A TCS score was defined as the ratio between F50 (clonal expansion) and ExV (chaos), using BLOSUM62-based TCRdist between CDR3 peptides within each V-J. Welch's t-statistics and random forest reduced 500 to 650 V-J features to 13, which were used in a naive Bayes classifier (R e1071). TCRdb cleaned the public reads at Q25 with fastp, built clones with MiXCR and kept in-frame beta chains. A single entry per CDR3 protein holds the most common genes and DNA from its merged rows. V and J calls and clone size were set by TCRdb, not the authors. The sample table contains roughly 740,000 distinct CDR3 sequences; only one count was recorded for about 17% of them. Roughly 8% of the sample is in the top ten clones.

This clonotype was observed a handful of times. Its antigen specificity is not known. No much larger clone exists at a distance of one base, and base qualities are not known. What the study reported, not specific to this receptor: A 13 V-J signature model separated ophthalmopathy from stable hyperthyroidism, with about 90% sensitivity and around 84% specificity in cross-validation and 80%/75% in testing. Most expanded thyroid clonotypes (frequency above 0.001) were also detected in blood, a finding suggesting that blood repertoires may reflect thyroid immune responses. Sample size was not statistically predetermined, and investigators were not blinded to group allocation. During validation, the model predicted progression to ophthalmopathy a median of roughly 7.1 months ahead of onset, with almost 71% sensitivity and around 73% specificity.

V was cut back by 6 bases and J by 4 bases, leaving a gap of 18 bases between them. Taken from cysteine to phenylalanine, the CDR3 has 15 residues. CDR3 DNA only is kept here, 45 bases in frame from base 1. CDR1 is given as MNHEY and CDR2 as SVGAGI, both from the germline V gene. A patient counted as having stable Graves' hyperthyroidism if no progression to ophthalmopathy occurred over 18 months of follow-up. Hyperthyroidism patients were aged 18 to 65 years and newly diagnosed, with disease duration of less than 2 months. Any patient with an uncontrolled infection, another autoimmune disease, pregnancy or lactation was excluded. Diagnoses were based on clinical symptoms, serum thyroxine and TRAb, thyroid ultrasound and orbital computed tomography. Ficoll-Paque density gradient centrifugation was used to isolate PBMCs from 10 ml of fresh peripheral blood. Total RNA was extracted using Trizol reagent, and RNA quality was assessed on an Agilent 2100 Bioanalyzer.

This clonotype was obtained from a man between 18 and 35 years old with Graves' hyperthyroidism. The sequenced sample consisted of blood. The chain couples TRBV6-5 to TRBJ1-1; no D gene is confidently identified. CDR3 region: CASRPERVGGTEAFF. The nucleotide sequence reads TGTGCCAGCAGGCCCGAGAGGGTAGGAGGCACTGAAGCTTTCTTT.